The entry that follows covers one TCR beta chain sequence. Antigen unknown. This sample stems from a study of T cell repertoires in cytomegalovirus infection. The overall study: Both a matching HLA type and CMV infection were indicated by public TCR beta signatures. General observations from the study: Pooled public TCR beta family frequency picked out CMV carriers with the relevant HLA. What dominated the ex vivo response were HLA-C-restricted CMV-specific TCR beta clonotypes.

Trimming pared 5 bases from V and 0 bases from J, leaving 10 bases between. This CDR3 spans 14 amino acids. TCRdb reanalysed the reads using MiXCR and keeps one entry per CDR3 protein. The sample has approximately 700,000 distinct CDR3 sequences; roughly a third are singletons. V is TRBV12-3 or TRBV12-4 and J is TRBJ1-2; no clear D. The sequence came from a human donor in good health (CMV status not recorded). Some clones in this sample may be carry-over from other donors' samples. The sequencing sample was made of PBMCs. CDR3 sequence reads: CASSRTLSNYGYTF. CDR3 nucleotides: TGTGCCAGCAGTCGGACGTTATCTAACTATGGCTACACCTTC.